This T cell receptor (beta chain) originates from a study of GPR56 and killer-like receptors on CD4 memory cells (dated by TCRdb to about 2019). About the full investigation: It was proposed in the study that human CD4+ memory T-cell differentiation and cytokine production potential are marked by progressive acquisition of KLRB1, KLRG1, GPR56 and then KLRF1. The study described its healthy blood donors as age-matched to the liver disease patients, who had a median age of 68 years.

What the research found in general, with its limitations: TCR repertoire overlap was especially strong between late populations 4 and 5, and population 3 also partly overlapped. Diversity and similarity analyses were restricted to the 100 most expanded clones per population rather than full repertoires. The clones that dominated late populations 4 and 5 were also present in early populations 1 and 2, and the authors interpreted this finding as evidence for linear differentiation. Clonal frequency started low in the marker-negative population and rose progressively along the proposed pathway, while TCRbeta diversity decreased accordingly.

This clonotype is medium-sized (0.01 to 0.1%) as judged by frequency; no count is noted. The specificity of this receptor is unknown. Before TCRbeta sequencing, fluorescence-activated cell sorting was used to enrich five KLR/GPR56-defined CD4+ populations. To test a linear memory differentiation pathway, the researchers sequenced TCRbeta repertoires from five CD4+ T-cell subsets that were defined by expression of KLRB1, KLRG1, GPR56 and KLRF1. TCR-sequenced cells came from peripheral blood of healthy control individuals, reported as five donors in the TCRbeta analysis figure. The researchers collected heparinized peripheral blood and processed every sample within one hour of retrieval. To isolate peripheral blood mononuclear cells, blood was diluted 1:2 in PBS and put through Biocoll density gradient centrifugation at room temperature. CD4+ T cells were enriched from freshly isolated PBMCs by magnetic sorting with anti-CD4 MicroBeads before flow sorting. A BD FACSAria II was used to sort CD4+ T cells enriched from PBMCs of healthy donors according to marker expression. For surface staining, the researchers used Miltenyi Biotec antibodies: anti-KLRB1 clone 191B8, anti-KLRF1 clone 4A4.D10 and anti-KLRG1 clone REA261.

Sequencing was carried out with an Illumina HiSeq 2500. For construction of sequencing libraries, the recombined TCRbeta locus was amplified according to a previously published PCR protocol. Processing in the source paper ran as follows. Any read whose average quality score fell below 30 was discarded, and IMSEQ was used to process the reads that remained. Each clonotype was defined by the combination of Vbeta gene, Jbeta gene and CDR3 amino acid sequence. Repertoire overlap between populations was quantified with the Morisita-Horn index computed on the top 100 expanded clones. Renyi diversity profiles, calculated on the top 100 expanded clones, were used to assess clonal diversity. TCRdb reanalyzed the reads, keeping one entry per CDR3 protein sequence and omitting DNA. It is TCRdb's table, rather than the study itself, that gives the V and J calls and clone size. The sample table holds approximately 2,900 distinct CDR3 sequences. 3% to 3.5% of the sample is taken by the ten largest.

This sequence was found in a human donor in good health. Sequenced material: memory CD4+ T cells from blood.

The CDR3 in this case is CASSLVGGEETQYF. The sequence links TRBV5-6 to TRBJ2-5; without DNA, the TCRdb call of TRBD1 cannot be checked. The CDR3 measures 14 amino acids from cysteine to phenylalanine. No DNA is given. The germline V gene encodes CDR1 SGHDT and CDR2 YYEEEE.